Reported below is one T cell receptor beta chain. The donors, all healthy, were Caucasians living in Russia, aged roughly 6 to 100. This specimen belongs to a study of blood T cells in healthy people across ages. Looked up from germline, CDR1 is MNHNS and CDR2 is SASEGT. The length of the CDR3 is 14 residues. Between the trimmed V and J ends, which lost 5 bases and 8 bases, there was a span of 13 bases. For the second PCR, which ran for about 6 to 11 cycles, a sample-barcoded 5' primer and a J-beta primer mix were used. All cDNA molecules were each tagged by a template-switch adaptor with 12 random nucleotides. TCRdb re-derived calls from the 5' RACE reads in MiXCR, one entry per CDR3 protein. This sample has approximately 780,000 distinct CDR3 sequences, with roughly 26% found just once. The sample was also reused in another study, on T cells of mothers and their children. Per that paper: Three healthy Caucasian mothers gave samples, and so did their six children.

Specimen: blood. This rearrangement joins TRBV6-1 to TRBJ1-6, with a possible D match to TRBD1 (5 bases). This receptor was obtained from a boy aged 5 to 17 in good health. CDR3 residues: CASSPGPGYSPLHF. The CDR3 DNA reads as TGTGCCAGCAGTCCAGGGCCAGGGTATTCACCCCTCCACTTT.